This T cell receptor (beta chain) is drawn from a study of cytotoxic CD8 clonotypes in ibrutinib-treated CLL. Study overall: Patients gave response samples after a median about eleven months of treatment, range 6 to 36. Mean yields were approximately 270,000 productive templates and tens of thousands of productive rearrangements per sample. The study's findings and limits: Baseline levels of clonality went above those of age-matched healthy donors and moved with circulating CD8+ T-cell counts.

For this clone: Its antigen is undetermined.

Depth targeted 1 in 200,000 to 1 in 1 million T cells, averaging 10x coverage per clonotype. Some clones are missing from TCRdb's copy, which holds only in-frame ones; the method was immunoSEQ multiplex PCR. Here the sample spans roughly 150,000 clones, around nine tenths being singletons. The sequence was collected from a human donor with chronic lymphocytic leukemia. The sample in question was PBMCs, obtained at disease progression, from a patient treated with ibrutinib.

CDR3 residues: CASSIDPRQRNQPQHF. The CDR3, as DNA: TGTGCCAGTAGTATAGACCCCCGGCAGCGCAATCAGCCCCAGCATTTT. The chain joins TRBV19 to TRBJ1-5; no clear D gene. Per germline, CDR1 LNHDA and CDR2 SQIVND (reference sequence). The CDR3 loop spans 16 amino acids. Between the trimmed V and J ends, which lost 0 bases and 2 bases, there was a span of 11 bases.